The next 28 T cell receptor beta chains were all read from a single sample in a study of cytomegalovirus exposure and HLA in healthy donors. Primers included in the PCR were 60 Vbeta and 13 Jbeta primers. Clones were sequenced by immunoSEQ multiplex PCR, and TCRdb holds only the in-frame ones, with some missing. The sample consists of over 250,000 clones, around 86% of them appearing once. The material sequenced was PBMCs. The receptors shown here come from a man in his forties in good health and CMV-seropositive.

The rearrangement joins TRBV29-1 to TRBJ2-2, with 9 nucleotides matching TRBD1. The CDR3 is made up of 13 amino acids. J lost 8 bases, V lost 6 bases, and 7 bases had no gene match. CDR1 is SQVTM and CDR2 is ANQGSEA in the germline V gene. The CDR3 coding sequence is TGCAGCGTGGCCCGGGACAGGGCTGGGGAGCTGTTTTTT. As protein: CSVARDRAGELFF.

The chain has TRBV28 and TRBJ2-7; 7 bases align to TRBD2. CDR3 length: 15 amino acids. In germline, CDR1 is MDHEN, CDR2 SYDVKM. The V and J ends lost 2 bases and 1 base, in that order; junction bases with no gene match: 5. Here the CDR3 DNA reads TGTGCCAGCAGTTTAGGTTCTAGCGGATCCTACGAGCAGTACTTC. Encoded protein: CASSLGSSGSYEQYF.

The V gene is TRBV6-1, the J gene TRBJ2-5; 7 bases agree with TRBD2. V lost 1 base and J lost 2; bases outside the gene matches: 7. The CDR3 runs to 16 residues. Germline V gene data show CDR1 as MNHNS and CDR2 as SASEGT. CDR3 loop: CASSEEAGLGQETQYF. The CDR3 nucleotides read TGTGCCAGCAGTGAAGAGGCCGGACTAGGACAAGAGACCCAGTACTTC.

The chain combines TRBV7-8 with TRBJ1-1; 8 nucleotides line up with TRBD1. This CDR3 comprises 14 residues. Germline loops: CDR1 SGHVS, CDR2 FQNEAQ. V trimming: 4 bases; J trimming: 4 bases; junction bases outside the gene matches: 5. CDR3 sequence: CASSSQGASTEAFF. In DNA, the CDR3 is TGTGCCAGCAGCTCCCAGGGGGCGTCCACTGAAGCTTTCTTT.

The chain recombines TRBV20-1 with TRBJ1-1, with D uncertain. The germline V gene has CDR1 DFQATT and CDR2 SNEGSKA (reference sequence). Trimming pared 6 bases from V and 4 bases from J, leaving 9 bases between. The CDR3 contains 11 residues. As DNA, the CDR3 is TGCAGTGCCAGGCAGGCCACTGAAGCTTTCTTT. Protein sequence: CSARQATEAFF.

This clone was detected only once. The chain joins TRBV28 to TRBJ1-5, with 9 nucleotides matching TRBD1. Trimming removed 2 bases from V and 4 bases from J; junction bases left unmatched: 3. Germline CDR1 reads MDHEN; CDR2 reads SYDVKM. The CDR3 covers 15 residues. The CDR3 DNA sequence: TGTGCCAGCAGTTTAGCCGGACAGGGGAATCAGCCCCAGCATTTT. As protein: CASSLAGQGNQPQHF. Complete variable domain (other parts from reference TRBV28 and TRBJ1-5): DVKVTQSSRYLVKRTGEKVFLECVQDMDHENMFWYRQDPGLGLRLIYFSYDVKMKEKGDIPEGYSVSREKKERFSLILESASTNQTSMYLCASSLAGQGNQPQHFGDGTRLSIL.

The CDR3 is CASSLERSSYNEQFF. CDR3 sequence (DNA): TGTGCCAGCAGCCTCGAGCGGAGCTCCTACAATGAGCAGTTCTTC. J is TRBJ2-1 and V is TRBV7-2, with D perhaps TRBD2 (5 bases). The CDR3 runs to 15 residues. V was clipped by 5 bases and J by 0 bases, with 11 bases between them. Germline CDR1 SGHTA, CDR2 FQGNSA. Using reference TRBV7-2 and TRBJ2-1 for the parts outside the CDR3, the full variable domain is GAGVSQSPSNKVTEKGKDVELRCDPISGHTALYWYRQSLGQGLEFLIYFQGNSAPDKSGLPSDRFSAERTGGSVSTLTIQRTQQEDSAVYLCASSLERSSYNEQFFGPGTRLTVL.

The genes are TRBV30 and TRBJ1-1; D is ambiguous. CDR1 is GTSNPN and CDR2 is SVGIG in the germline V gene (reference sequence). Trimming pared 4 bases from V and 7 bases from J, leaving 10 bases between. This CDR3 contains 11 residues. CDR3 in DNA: TGTGCCTGGAACCCGGGGTATGAAGCTTTCTTT. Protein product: CAWNPGYEAFF.

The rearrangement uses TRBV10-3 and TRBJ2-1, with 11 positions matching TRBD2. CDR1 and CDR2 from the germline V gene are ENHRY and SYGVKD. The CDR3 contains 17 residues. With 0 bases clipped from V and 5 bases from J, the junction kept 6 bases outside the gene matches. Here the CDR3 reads CAISESSSGLADNEQFF. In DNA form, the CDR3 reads TGTGCCATCAGTGAGTCTTCTTCGGGACTAGCGGACAATGAGCAGTTCTTC.

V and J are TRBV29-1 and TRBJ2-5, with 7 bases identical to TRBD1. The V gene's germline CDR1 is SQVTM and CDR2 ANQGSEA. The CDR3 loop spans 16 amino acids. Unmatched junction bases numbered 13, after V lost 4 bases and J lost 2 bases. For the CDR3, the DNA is TGCAGCGTTGTCCCGGTCCGAACAGGGGCACAAGAGACCCAGTACTTC. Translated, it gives CSVVPVRTGAQETQYF.

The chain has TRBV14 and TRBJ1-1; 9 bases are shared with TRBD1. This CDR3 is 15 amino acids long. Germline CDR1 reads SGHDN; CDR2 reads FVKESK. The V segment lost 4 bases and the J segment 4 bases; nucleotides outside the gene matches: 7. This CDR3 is CASSRLQGARTEAFF. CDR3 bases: TGTGCCAGCAGCCGACTACAGGGGGCGCGCACTGAAGCTTTCTTT.

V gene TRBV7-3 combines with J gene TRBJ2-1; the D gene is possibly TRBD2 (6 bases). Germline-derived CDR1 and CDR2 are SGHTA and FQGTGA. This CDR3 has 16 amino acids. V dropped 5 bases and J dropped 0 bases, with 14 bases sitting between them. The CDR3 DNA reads TGTGCCAGCAGCGCCAGCGGGTCTTTCTCCTACAATGAGCAGTTCTTC. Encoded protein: CASSASGSFSYNEQFF.

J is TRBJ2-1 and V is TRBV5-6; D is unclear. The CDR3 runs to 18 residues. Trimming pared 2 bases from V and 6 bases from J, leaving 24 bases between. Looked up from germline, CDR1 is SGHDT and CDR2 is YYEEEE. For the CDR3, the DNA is TGTGCCAGCAGCTTTAGATATTCCCAGACTTTTATTAGCAATGAGCAGTTCTTC. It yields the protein CASSFRYSQTFISNEQFF.

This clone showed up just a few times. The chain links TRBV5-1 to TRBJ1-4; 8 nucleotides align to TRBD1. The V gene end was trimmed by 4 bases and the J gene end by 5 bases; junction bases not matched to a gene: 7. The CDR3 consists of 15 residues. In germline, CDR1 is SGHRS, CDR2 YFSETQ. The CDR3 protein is CASSVGQGMNEKLFF. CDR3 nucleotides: TGCGCCAGCAGCGTAGGACAGGGTATGAATGAAAAACTGTTTTTT. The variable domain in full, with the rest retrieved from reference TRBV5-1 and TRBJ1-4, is KAGVTQTPRYLIKTRGQQVTLSCSPISGHRSVSWYQQTPGQGLQFLFEYFSETQRNKGNFPGRFSGRQFSNSRSEMNVSTLELGDSALYLCASSVGQGMNEKLFFGSGTQLSVL.

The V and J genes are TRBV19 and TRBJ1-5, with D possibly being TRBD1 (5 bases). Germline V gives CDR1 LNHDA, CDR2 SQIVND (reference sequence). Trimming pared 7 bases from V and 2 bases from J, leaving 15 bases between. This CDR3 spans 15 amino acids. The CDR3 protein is CASTPSRAGNQPQHF. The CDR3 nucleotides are TGTGCCAGTACCCCGAGCAGGGCGGGCAATCAGCCCCAGCATTTT.

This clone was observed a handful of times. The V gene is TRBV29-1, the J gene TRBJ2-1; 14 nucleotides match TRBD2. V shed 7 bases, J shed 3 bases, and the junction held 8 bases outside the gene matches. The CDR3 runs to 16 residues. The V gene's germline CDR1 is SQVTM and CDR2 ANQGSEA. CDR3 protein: CSASGLAGGFYNEQFF. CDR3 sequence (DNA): TGCAGCGCAAGCGGACTAGCGGGAGGATTCTACAATGAGCAGTTCTTC.

For the CDR3, the DNA is TGTGCCAGCAGTTTGTCAGGGGCTGCCAAAAACATTCAGTACTTC. Amino acids: CASSLSGAAKNIQYF. The chain recombines TRBV27 with TRBJ2-4, with a weak D call TRBD1 (6 bases). CDR1 and CDR2 from the germline V gene are MNHEY and SMNVEV (reference sequence). The CDR3 totals 15 residues. V was pared by 3 bases and J by 1 base, with 10 bases between.

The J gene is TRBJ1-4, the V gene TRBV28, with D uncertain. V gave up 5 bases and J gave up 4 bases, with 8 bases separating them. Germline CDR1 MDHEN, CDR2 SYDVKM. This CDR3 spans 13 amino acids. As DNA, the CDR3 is TGTGCCAGCAGTGGCCGGGGTAATGAAAAACTGTTTTTT. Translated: CASSGRGNEKLFF. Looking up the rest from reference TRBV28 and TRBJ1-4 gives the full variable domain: DVKVTQSSRYLVKRTGEKVFLECVQDMDHENMFWYRQDPGLGLRLIYFSYDVKMKEKGDIPEGYSVSREKKERFSLILESASTNQTSMYLCASSGRGNEKLFFGSGTQLSVL.

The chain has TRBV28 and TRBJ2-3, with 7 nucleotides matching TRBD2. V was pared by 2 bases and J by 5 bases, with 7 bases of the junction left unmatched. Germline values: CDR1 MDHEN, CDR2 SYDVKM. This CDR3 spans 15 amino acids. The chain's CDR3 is CASSLPHGEGDTQYF. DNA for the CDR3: TGTGCCAGCAGTTTACCCCACGGGGAGGGAGATACGCAGTATTTT.

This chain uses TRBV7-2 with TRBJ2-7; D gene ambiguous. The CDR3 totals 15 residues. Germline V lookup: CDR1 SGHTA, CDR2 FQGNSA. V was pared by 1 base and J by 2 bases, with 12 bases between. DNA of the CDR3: TGTGCCAGCAGCTTAGAAGTTCCCACAACCTACGAGCAGTACTTC. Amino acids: CASSLEVPTTYEQYF.

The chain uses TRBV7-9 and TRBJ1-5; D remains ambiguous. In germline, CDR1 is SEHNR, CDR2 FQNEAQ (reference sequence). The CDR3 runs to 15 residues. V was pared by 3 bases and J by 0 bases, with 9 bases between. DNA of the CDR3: TGTGCCAGCAGCTTGTCAGGCAGTAGCAATCAGCCCCAGCATTTT. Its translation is CASSLSGSSNQPQHF. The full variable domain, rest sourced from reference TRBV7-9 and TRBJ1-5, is DTGVSQNPRHKITKRGQNVTFRCDPISEHNRLYWYRQTLGQGPEFLTYFQNEAQLEKSRLLSDRFSAERPKGSFSTLEIQRTEQGDSAMYLCASSLSGSSNQPQHFGDGTRLSIL.

The CDR3 DNA reads TGTGCCAGTAGTACGGGACAGGGAAGGCAAGATACGCAGTATTTT. Translated: CASSTGQGRQDTQYF. The chain combines TRBV19 with TRBJ2-3; 9 positions match TRBD1. CDR1 is LNHDA and CDR2 is SQIVND in the germline V gene (reference sequence). The CDR3 consists of 15 residues. V was clipped by 4 bases and J by 5 bases; unmatched bases: 7.

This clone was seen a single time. CDR3 amino acids: CASSELGAINQPQHF. The CDR3 region has the DNA TGTGCCAGCAGTGAATTGGGGGCCATCAATCAGCCCCAGCATTTT. The chain uses TRBV6-1 and TRBJ1-5, with D possibly matching TRBD1 (6 bases). The germline gives CDR1 MNHNS, CDR2 SASEGT. This CDR3 is 15 amino acids long. Trimming took off 2 bases at V and 3 bases at J, with 11 bases between the two ends.

This CDR3 reads CASSEGQGGSYEQYF. DNA for the CDR3: TGTGCCAGCAGCGAGGGACAGGGCGGGTCCTACGAGCAGTACTTC. The chain combines TRBV9 with TRBJ2-7; 9 bases match TRBD1. The CDR3 is made up of 15 amino acids. The germline V gene encodes CDR1 SGDLS and CDR2 YYNGEE. The V segment lost 3 bases and the J segment 1 base; nucleotides outside the gene matches: 5. Full variable domain (outside the CDR3, taken from reference TRBV9 and TRBJ2-7): DSGVTQTPKHLITATGQRVTLRCSPRSGDLSVYWYQQSLDQGLQFLIQYYNGEERAKGNILERFSAQQFPDLHSELNLSSLELGDSALYFCASSEGQGGSYEQYFGPGTRLTVT.

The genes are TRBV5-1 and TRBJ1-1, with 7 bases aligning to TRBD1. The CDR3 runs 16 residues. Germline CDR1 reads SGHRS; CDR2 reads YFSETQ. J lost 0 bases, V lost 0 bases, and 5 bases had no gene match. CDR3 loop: CASSLAGQGVNTEAFF. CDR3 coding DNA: TGCGCCAGCAGCTTGGCCGGGCAGGGGGTGAACACTGAAGCTTTCTTT.

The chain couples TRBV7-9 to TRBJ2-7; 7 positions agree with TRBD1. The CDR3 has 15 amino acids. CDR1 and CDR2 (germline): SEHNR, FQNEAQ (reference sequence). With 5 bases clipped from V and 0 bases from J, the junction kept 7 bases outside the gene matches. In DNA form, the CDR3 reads TGTGCCAGCAGCCCCCGGACAGGCAGCTCCTACGAGCAGTACTTC. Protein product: CASSPRTGSSYEQYF.

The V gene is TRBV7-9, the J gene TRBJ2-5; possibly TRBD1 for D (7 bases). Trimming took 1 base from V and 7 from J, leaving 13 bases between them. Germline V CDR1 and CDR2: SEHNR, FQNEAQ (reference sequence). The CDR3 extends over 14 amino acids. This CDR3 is CASSLGRGLGTQYF. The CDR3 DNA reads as TGTGCCAGCAGCTTAGGGAGGGGGCTGGGGACCCAGTACTTC.

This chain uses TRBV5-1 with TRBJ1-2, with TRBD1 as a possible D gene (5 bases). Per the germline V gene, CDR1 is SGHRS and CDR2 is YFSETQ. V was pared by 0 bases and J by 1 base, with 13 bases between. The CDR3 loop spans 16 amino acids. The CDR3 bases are TGCGCCAGCAGCTTGGCCGAGACAGCCATTAACTATGGCTACACCTTC. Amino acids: CASSLAETAINYGYTF.